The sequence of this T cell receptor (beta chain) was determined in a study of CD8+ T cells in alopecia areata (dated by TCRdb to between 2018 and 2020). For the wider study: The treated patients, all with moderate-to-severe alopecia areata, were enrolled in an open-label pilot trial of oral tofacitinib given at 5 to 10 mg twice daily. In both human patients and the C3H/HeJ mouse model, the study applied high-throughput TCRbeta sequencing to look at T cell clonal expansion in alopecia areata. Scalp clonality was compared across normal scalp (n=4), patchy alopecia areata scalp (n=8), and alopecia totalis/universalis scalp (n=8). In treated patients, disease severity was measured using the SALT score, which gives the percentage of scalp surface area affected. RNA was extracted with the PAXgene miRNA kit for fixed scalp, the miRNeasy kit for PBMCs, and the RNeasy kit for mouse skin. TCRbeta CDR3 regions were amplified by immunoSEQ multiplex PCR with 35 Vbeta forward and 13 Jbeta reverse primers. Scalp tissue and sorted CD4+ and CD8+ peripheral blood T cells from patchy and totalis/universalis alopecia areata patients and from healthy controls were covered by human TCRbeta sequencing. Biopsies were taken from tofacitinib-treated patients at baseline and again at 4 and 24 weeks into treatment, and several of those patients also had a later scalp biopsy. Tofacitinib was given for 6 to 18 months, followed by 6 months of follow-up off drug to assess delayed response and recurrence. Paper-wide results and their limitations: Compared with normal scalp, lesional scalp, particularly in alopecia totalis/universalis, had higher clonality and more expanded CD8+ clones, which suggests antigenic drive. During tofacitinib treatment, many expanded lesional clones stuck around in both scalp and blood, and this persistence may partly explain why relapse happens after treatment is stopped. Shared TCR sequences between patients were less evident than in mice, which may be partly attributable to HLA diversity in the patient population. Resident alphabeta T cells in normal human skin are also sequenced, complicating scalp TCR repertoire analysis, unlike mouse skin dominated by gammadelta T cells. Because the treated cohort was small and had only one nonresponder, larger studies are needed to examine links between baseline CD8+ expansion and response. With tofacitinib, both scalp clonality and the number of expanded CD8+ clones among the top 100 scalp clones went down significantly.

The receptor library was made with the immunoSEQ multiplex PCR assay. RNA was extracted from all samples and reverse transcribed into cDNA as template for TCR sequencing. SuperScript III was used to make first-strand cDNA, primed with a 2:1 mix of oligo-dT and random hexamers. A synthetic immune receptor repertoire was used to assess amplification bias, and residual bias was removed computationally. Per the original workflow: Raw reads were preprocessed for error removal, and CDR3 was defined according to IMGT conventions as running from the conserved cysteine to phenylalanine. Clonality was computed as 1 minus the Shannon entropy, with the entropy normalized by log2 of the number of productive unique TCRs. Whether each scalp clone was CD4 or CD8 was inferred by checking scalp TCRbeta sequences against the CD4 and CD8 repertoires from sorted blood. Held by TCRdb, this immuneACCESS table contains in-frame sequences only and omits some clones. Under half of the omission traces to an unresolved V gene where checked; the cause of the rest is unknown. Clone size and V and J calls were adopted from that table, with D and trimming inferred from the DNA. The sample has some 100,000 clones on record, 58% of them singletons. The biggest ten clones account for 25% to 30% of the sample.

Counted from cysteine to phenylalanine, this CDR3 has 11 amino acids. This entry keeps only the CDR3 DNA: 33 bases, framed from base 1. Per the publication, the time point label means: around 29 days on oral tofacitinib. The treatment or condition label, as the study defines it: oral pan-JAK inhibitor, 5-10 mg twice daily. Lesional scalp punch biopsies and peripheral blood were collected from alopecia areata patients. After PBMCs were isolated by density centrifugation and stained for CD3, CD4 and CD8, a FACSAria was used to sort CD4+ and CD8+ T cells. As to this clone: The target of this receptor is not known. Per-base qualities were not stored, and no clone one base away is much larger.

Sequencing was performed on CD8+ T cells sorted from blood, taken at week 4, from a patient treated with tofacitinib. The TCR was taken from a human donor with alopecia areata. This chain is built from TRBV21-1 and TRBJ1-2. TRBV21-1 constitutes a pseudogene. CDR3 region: CARTRLNGYTF. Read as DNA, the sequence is TGTGCCAGAACGCGACTAAATGGCTACACCTTC.